This TCR beta chain was captured in a study of CD8 T cell repertoires and HIV-1 epitope variants. The repertoire was sequenced with immunoSEQ multiplex PCR; TCRdb's copy has only in-frame clones and lacks some. The sample carries 4,500 to 7,000 clones, over 60% recorded once. Comments on this clone: Its antigen is currently unknown.

Sequencing was done on a sample of cultured CD8+ T cells derived from PBMCs. The clonotype originates from a male donor with HIV.

CDR3 residues: CASSYLIQSLADEQFF. CDR3 DNA: TGTGCCAGCAGCTATCTCATCCAATCTCTAGCAGATGAGCAGTTCTTC. This sequence joins TRBV28 and TRBJ2-1; maybe TRBD2 (5 bases). CDR1 is MDHEN, CDR2 SYDVKM, per germline. This CDR3 spans 16 amino acids. The V gene lost 6 bases and the J gene lost 8 bases, with 23 bases spanning the gap.